The clone carrying this T cell receptor beta chain was detected only once. The antigen is unknown. The source of the sample is a study of T cell responses to AZD1222 COVID-19 vaccine. Findings and caveats of the study: In the spike-specific TCR repertoire, nearly half reportedly target unmutated variant regions. At study baseline, merely five or six AZD1222 recipients were seropositive.

CDR1 is MNHNS, CDR2 SASEGT, per germline. The germline V and J ends were trimmed by 3 bases and 0 bases, with 12 bases remaining between them. This CDR3 is built from 16 residues. Sequencing used immunoSEQ multiplex PCR; TCRdb keeps in-frame clones, though not all of them. The sample includes 150,000 to 200,000 clones, approximately 93% seen only once; the top ten take 1%. Source: peripheral blood, taken 28 days after the second AZD1222 dose. The chain recombines TRBV6-1 with TRBJ1-3; D remains unclear. This receptor was obtained from an adult who received the AZD1222 COVID-19 vaccine. The CDR3 sequence: CASSELGSSSGNTIYF. The CDR3, as DNA: TGTGCCAGCAGTGAGCTCGGCAGCAGCTCTGGAAACACCATATATTTT.